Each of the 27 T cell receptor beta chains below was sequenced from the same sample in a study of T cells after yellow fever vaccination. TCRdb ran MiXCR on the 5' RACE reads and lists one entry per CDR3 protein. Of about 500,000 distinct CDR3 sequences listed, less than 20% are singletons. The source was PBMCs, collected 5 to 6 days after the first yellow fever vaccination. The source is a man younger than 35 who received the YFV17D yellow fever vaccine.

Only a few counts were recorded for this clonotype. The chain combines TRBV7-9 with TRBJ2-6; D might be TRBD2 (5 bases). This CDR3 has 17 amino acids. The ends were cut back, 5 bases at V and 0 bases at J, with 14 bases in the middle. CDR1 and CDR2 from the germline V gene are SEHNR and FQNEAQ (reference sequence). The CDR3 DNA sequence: TGTGCCAGCAGCCACTCAGTCGGGGACTCTGGGGCCAACGTCCTGACTTTC. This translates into CASSHSVGDSGANVLTF. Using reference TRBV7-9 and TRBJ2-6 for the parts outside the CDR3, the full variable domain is DTGVSQNPRHKITKRGQNVTFRCDPISEHNRLYWYRQTLGQGPEFLTYFQNEAQLEKSRLLSDRFSAERPKGSFSTLEIQRTEQGDSAMYLCASSHSVGDSGANVLTFGAGSRLTVL.

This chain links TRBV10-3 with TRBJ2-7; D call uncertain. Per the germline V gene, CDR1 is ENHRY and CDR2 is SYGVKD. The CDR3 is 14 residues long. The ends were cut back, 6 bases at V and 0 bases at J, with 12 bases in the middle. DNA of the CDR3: TGTGCCATCAGCTCAGGCAAGAGCTCCTACGAGCAGTACTTC. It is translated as CAISSGKSSYEQYF.

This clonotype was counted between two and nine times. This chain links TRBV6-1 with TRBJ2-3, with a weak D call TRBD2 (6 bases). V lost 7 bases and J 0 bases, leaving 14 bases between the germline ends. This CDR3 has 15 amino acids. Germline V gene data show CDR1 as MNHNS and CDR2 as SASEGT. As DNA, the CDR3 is TGTGCCAGCACCACAGGTCGGGGGAGCACAGATACGCAGTATTTT. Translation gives CASTTGRGSTDTQYF.

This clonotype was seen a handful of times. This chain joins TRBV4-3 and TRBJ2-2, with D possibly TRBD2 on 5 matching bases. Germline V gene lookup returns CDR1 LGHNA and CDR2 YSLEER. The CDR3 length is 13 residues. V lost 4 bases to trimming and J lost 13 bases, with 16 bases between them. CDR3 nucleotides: TGCGCCAGCAGCCCGTCCCGGGGTCGAGGGCTGTTTTTT. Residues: CASSPSRGRGLFF.

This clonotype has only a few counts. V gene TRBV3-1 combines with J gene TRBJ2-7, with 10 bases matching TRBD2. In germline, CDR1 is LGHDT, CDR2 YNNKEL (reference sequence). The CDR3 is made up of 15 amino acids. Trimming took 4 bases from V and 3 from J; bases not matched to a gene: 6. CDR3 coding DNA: TGTGCCAGCAGCCCCGGTAGCGGGGGGTTCTACGAGCAGTACGTC. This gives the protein CASSPGSGGFYEQYV.

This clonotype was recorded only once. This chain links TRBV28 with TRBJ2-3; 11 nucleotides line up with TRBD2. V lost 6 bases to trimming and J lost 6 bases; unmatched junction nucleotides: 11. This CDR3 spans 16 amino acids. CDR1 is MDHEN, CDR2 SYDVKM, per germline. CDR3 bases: TGTGCCAGCAGCAGCGGGCAAGCTAGCGGGGGGGATACGCAGTATTTT. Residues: CASSSGQASGGDTQYF.

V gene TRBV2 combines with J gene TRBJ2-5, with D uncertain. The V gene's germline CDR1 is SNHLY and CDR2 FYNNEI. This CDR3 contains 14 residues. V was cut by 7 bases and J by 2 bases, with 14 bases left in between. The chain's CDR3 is CASTRLDLQETQYF. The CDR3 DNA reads TGTGCCAGCACTCGACTTGACTTACAAGAGACCCAGTACTTC.

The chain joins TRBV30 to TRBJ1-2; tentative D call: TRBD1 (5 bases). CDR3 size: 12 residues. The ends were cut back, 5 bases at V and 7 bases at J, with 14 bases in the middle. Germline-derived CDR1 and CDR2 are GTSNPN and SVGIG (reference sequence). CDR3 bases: TGTGCCTGGGTCGGGACCTGGGGTGGCTACACCTTC. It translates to CAWVGTWGGYTF.

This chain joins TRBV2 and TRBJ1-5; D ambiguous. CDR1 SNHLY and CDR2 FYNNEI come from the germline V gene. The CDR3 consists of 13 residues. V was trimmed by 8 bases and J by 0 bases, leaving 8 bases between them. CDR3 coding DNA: TGTGCCAGCGGAGGACCTAGCAATCAGCCCCAGCATTTT. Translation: CASGGPSNQPQHF.

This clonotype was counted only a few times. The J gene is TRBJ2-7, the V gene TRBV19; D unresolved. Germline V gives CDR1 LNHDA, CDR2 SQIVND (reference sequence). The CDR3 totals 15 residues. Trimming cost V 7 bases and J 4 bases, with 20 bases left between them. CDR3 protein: CASTLTAAEPYEQYV. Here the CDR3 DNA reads TGTGCCAGTACCCTAACGGCGGCGGAGCCTTACGAGCAGTACGTC.

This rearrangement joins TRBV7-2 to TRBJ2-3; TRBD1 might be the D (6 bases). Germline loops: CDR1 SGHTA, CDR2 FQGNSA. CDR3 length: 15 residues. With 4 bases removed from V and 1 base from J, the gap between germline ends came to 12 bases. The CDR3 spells CASSWNRVGTDTQYF. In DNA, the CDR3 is TGTGCCAGCAGCTGGAACAGGGTAGGCACAGATACGCAGTATTTT. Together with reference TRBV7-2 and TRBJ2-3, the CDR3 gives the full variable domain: GAGVSQSPSNKVTEKGKDVELRCDPISGHTALYWYRQSLGQGLEFLIYFQGNSAPDKSGLPSDRFSAERTGGSVSTLTIQRTQQEDSAVYLCASSWNRVGTDTQYFGPGTRLTVL.

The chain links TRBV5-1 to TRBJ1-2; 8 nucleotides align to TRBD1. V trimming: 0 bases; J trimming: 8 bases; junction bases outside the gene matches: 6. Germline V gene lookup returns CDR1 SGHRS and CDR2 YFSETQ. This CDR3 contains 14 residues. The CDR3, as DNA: TGCGCCAGCAGCTTGGTGCAGGGGGCCGGCGGCTACACCTTC. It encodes CASSLVQGAGGYTF.

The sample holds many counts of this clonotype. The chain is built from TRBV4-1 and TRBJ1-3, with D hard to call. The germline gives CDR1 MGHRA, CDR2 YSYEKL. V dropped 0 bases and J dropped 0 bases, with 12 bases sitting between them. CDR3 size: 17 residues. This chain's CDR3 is CASSQEEQRSSGNTIYF. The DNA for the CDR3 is TGCGCCAGCAGCCAAGAAGAGCAACGGAGCTCTGGAAACACCATATATTTT.

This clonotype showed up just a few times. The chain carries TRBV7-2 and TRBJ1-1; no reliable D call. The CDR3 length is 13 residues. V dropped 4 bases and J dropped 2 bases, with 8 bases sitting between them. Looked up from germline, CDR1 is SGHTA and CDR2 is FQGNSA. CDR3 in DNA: TGTGCCAGCAGCTCGGCCAGAAACACTGAAGCTTTCTTT. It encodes CASSSARNTEAFF.

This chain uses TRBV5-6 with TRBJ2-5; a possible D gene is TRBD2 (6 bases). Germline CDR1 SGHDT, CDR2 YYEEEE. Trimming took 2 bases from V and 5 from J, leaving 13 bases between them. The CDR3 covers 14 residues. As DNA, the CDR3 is TGTGCCAGCAGCTTATGGAGGGGCTATGAGACCCAGTACTTC. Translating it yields CASSLWRGYETQYF. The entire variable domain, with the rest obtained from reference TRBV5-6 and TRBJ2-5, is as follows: DAGVTQSPTHLIKTRGQQVTLRCSPKSGHDTVSWYQQALGQGPQFIFQYYEEEERQRGNFPDRFSGHQFPNYSSELNVNALLLGDSALYLCASSLWRGYETQYFGPGTRLLVL.

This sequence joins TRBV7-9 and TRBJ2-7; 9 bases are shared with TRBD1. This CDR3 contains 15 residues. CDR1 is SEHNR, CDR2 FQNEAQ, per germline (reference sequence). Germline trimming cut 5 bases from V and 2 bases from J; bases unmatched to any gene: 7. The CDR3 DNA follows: TGTGCCAGCAGCCACCCGGGACAGGGAACCTACGAGCAGTACTTC. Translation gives CASSHPGQGTYEQYF.

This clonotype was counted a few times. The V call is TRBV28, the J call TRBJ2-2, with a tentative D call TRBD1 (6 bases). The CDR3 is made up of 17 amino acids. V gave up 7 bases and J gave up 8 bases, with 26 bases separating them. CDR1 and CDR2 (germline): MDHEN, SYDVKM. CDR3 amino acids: CASTSAGESISPGELFF. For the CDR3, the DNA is TGTGCCAGCACCAGCGCAGGGGAATCCATCTCACCGGGGGAGCTGTTTTTT.

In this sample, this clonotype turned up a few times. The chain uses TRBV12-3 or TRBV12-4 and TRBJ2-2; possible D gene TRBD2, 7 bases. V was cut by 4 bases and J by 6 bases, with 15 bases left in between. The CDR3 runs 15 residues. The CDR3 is CASSSPGGQAGELFF. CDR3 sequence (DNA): TGTGCCAGCAGTTCCCCCGGGGGGCAGGCCGGGGAGCTGTTTTTT.

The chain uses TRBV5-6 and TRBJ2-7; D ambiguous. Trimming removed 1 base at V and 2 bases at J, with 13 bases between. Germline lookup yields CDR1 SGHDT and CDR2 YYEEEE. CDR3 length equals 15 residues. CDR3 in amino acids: CASSLQWQRTYEQYV. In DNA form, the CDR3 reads TGTGCCAGCAGCTTGCAGTGGCAACGGACCTACGAGCAGTACGTC.

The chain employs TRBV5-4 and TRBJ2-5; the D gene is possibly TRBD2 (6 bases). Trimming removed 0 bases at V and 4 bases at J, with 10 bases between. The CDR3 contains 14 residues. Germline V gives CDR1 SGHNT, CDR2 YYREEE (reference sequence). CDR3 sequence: CASSLAGVLETQYF. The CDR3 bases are TGTGCCAGCAGCTTGGCGGGGGTCTTAGAGACCCAGTACTTC.

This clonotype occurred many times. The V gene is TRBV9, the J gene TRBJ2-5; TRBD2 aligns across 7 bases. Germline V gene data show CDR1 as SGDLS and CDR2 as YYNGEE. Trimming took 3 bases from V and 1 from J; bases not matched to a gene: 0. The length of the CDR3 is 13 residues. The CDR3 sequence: CASSAGGQETQYF. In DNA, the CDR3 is TGTGCCAGCAGCGCGGGGGGCCAAGAGACCCAGTACTTC.

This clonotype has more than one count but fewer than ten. The CDR3 protein is CASGFGLIATSTDTQYF. The CDR3 DNA sequence: TGTGCCAGCGGTTTTGGTTTGATTGCGACTAGCACAGATACGCAGTATTTT. This chain joins TRBV6-2 or TRBV6-3 and TRBJ2-3; no clear D. The CDR3 extends over 17 amino acids. Germline V gene data show CDR1 as MNHEY and CDR2 as SVGEGT. Between the trimmed V and J ends, which lost 8 bases and 0 bases, there was a span of 21 bases.

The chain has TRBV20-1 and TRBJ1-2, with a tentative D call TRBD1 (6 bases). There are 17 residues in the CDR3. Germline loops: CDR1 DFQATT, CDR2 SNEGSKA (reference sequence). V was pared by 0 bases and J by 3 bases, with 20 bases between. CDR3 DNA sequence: TGCAGTGCTAGAGATCAGGTGGGGGCGAGCCCCTACTATGGCTACACCTTC. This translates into CSARDQVGASPYYGYTF.

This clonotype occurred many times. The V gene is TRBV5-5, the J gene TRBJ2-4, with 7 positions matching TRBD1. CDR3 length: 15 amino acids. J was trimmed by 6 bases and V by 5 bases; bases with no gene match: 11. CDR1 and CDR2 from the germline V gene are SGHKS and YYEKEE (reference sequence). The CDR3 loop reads CASRATTGLGNIQYF. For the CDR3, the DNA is TGTGCCAGCAGGGCAACGACAGGGCTCGGAAACATTCAGTACTTC.

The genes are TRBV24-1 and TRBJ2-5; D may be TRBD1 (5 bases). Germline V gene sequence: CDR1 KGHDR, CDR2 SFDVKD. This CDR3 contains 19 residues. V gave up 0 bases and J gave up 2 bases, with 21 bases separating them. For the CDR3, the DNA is TGTGCCACCAGTGATTTGCATTGTACAGGCCCGGAACCACAAGAGACCCAGTACTTC. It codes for CATSDLHCTGPEPQETQYF.

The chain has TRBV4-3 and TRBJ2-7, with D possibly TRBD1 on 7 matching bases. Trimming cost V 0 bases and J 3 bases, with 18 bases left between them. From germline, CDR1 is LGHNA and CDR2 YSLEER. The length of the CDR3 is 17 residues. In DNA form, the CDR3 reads TGCGCCAGCAGCCAAGATGGGGGGACAGAAGTTCTCTACGAGCAGTACTTC. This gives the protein CASSQDGGTEVLYEQYF.

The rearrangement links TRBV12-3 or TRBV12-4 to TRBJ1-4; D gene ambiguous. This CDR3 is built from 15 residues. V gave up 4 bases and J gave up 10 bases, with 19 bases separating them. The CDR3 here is CASSSNKDGDGKLFF. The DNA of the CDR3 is TGTGCCAGCAGTTCAAACAAGGACGGCGACGGAAAACTGTTTTTT.